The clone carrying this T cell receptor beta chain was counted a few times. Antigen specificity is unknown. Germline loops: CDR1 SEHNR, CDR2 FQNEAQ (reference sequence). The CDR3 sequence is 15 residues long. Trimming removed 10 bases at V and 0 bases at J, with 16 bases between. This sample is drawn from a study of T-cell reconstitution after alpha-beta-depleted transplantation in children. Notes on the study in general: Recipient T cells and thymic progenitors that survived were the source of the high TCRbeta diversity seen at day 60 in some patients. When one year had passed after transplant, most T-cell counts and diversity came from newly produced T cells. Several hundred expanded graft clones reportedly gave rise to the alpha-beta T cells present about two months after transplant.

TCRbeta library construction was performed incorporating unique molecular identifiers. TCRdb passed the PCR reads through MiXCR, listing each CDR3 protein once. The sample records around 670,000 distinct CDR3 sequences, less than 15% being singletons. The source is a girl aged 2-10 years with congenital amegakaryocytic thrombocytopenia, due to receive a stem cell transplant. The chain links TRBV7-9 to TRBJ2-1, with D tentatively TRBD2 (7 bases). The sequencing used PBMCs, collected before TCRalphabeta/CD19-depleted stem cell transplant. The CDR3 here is CATQGGLSSYNEQFF. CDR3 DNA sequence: TGTGCCACCCAAGGGGGACTAAGCTCCTACAATGAGCAGTTCTTC.